These 27 T cell receptor beta chains originate from one sample sequenced in a study of blood T cells in healthy people across ages. Primers used in a second PCR of about 7 to 12 cycles were a sample-barcoded 5' primer and a J-beta primer mix. TCRdb re-called the 5' RACE reads with MiXCR, one entry per CDR3 protein. The table includes approximately 600,000 distinct CDR3 sequences, 58% detected once. The sequencing sample was made of blood. Receptors were obtained from a man in his fifties or sixties in good health.

For this clonotype: This may be a read error: a much more frequent sequence differs by one nucleotide. The genes are TRBV2 and TRBJ2-7; TRBD2 matches 7 bases. V lost 4 bases, J lost 7 bases, and 10 bases stayed unmatched. There are 14 residues in the CDR3. Germline lookup yields CDR1 SNHLY and CDR2 FYNNEI. As DNA, the CDR3 is TGTGCCAGCAGTGGAGCGGGGAACCCTTGGGAGCAGTACTTC. The encoded protein is CASSGAGNPWEQYF.

The chain links TRBV7-9 to TRBJ2-1; 9 positions match TRBD1. V was pared by 0 bases and J by 7 bases, with 10 bases of the junction left unmatched. This CDR3 is built from 17 residues. Germline V gene data show CDR1 as SEHNR and CDR2 as FQNEAQ (reference sequence). DNA for the CDR3: TGTGCCAGCAGCTTAGCGGGTCCGGGACAGGGCGGGAATGAGCAGTTCTTC. Its protein product is CASSLAGPGQGGNEQFF.

Here the CDR3 reads CASSSALRGSYEQYF. Here the CDR3 DNA reads TGTGCCAGCAGCTCGGCCCTGAGGGGGTCCTACGAGCAGTACTTC. The chain recombines TRBV5-6 with TRBJ2-7; TRBD1 is a possible D gene (6 bases). Trimming took off 3 bases at V and 1 base at J, with 14 bases between the two ends. CDR1 SGHDT and CDR2 YYEEEE come from the germline V gene. CDR3 size: 15 residues.

The gene calls are TRBV27 and TRBJ2-7, with 9 positions matching TRBD1. Germline values: CDR1 MNHEY, CDR2 SMNVEV (reference sequence). With 6 bases clipped from V and 2 bases from J, the junction kept 8 bases outside the gene matches. The CDR3 runs to 15 residues. As DNA, the CDR3 is TGTGCCAGCAGGGGGGGACAGGGACGAACCTACGAGCAGTACTTC. Translated: CASRGGQGRTYEQYF.

The chain is built from TRBV29-1 and TRBJ2-3; D is unresolved. The CDR3 covers 15 residues. Germline V lookup: CDR1 SQVTM, CDR2 ANQGSEA. The V and J ends lost 2 bases and 0 bases respectively, with 12 bases between them. The CDR3 spells CSVEMYSSSTDTQYF. CDR3 bases: TGCAGCGTTGAAATGTACAGCTCTAGCACAGATACGCAGTATTTT.

The rearrangement uses TRBV7-2 and TRBJ2-7, with TRBD2 identical over 9 bases. The CDR3 is 15 amino acids. The germline V gene has CDR1 SGHTA and CDR2 FQGNSA. V shed 1 base, J shed 7 bases, and the junction held 8 bases outside the gene matches. This chain's CDR3 is CASSLGRGGENEQYF. In DNA, the CDR3 is TGTGCCAGCAGCTTAGGGCGGGGGGGTGAGAATGAGCAGTACTTC.

The V and J genes are TRBV4-2 and TRBJ1-4; the match to TRBD1 covers 8 bases. V was clipped by 0 bases and J by 7 bases; unmatched bases: 13. Looked up from germline, CDR1 is LGHNA and CDR2 is YNFKEQ. The CDR3 covers 18 residues. The CDR3 sequence is CASSQEWRTGTGVEKLFF. CDR3 bases: TGTGCCAGCAGCCAAGAATGGCGAACCGGGACAGGAGTTGAAAAACTGTTTTTT.

V gene TRBV6-2 or TRBV6-3 combines with J gene TRBJ2-4; D possibly corresponds to TRBD2 (7 bases). The CDR3 runs 15 residues. Trimming pared 2 bases from V and 2 bases from J, leaving 10 bases between. Germline V gives CDR1 MNHEY, CDR2 SVGEGT. Here the CDR3 DNA reads TGTGCCAGCAGTTACGGGGGGGCCCCCAAAAACATTCAGTACTTC. Translation gives CASSYGGAPKNIQYF.

This rearrangement joins TRBV6-5 to TRBJ2-3, with 8 bases that match TRBD2. After removal of 10 bases from V and 2 bases from J, the junction contained 8 bases not matched to a gene. From germline, CDR1 is MNHEY and CDR2 SVGAGI. CDR3 length equals 14 residues. CDR3 sequence reads: CATSGLGDTDTQYF. DNA of the CDR3: TGTGCCACCTCGGGACTAGGTGACACAGATACGCAGTATTTT.

This clonotype was seen at least ten times. J is TRBJ2-4 and V is TRBV9; possible D gene TRBD2, 6 bases. The CDR3 is made up of 14 amino acids. Trimming took 1 base from V and 8 from J, leaving 13 bases between them. CDR1 SGDLS and CDR2 YYNGEE come from the germline V gene. CDR3 residues: CASSVRGSLDIQYF. As DNA, the CDR3 is TGTGCCAGCAGCGTACGGGGGAGTTTGGACATTCAGTACTTC.

CDR3 region: CAISGGATYQETQFF. DNA for the CDR3: TGTGCCATCAGCGGGGGGGCCACGTACCAAGAGACCCAGTTCTTC. This chain connects TRBV10-3 to TRBJ2-5, with TRBD2 identical over 8 bases. The J call may be faulty, since TRBJ2-1 better matches the DNA end. CDR3 length: 15 residues. Germline V lookup: CDR1 ENHRY, CDR2 SYGVKD.

V and J are TRBV18 and TRBJ2-7; 9 bases are a match to TRBD1. Germline lookup yields CDR1 KGHSH and CDR2 LQKENI. The CDR3 runs 13 residues. Unmatched junction bases numbered 0, after V lost 0 bases and J lost 6 bases. The chain's CDR3 is CASSPPDRGEQYF. The CDR3 coding sequence is TGTGCCAGCTCACCACCGGACAGGGGCGAGCAGTACTTC.

This clonotype was detected only a few times. V usage is TRBV7-8 and J usage is TRBJ2-7, with D hard to call. The CDR3 consists of 16 residues. The germline gives CDR1 SGHVS, CDR2 FQNEAQ. V was shortened by 1 base and J by 0 bases, with 13 bases between the two germline ends. The CDR3 DNA reads as TGTGCCAGCAGCTTAGAAGTGGGGTCCTACTCCTACGAGCAGTACTTC. Translated: CASSLEVGSYSYEQYF. Using reference TRBV7-8 and TRBJ2-7 for the parts outside the CDR3, the full variable domain is GAGVSQSPRYKVAKRGQDVALRCDPISGHVSLFWYQQALGQGPEFLTYFQNEAQLDKSGLPSDRFFAERPEGSVSTLKIQRTQQEDSAVYLCASSLEVGSYSYEQYFGPGTRLTVT.

This chain links TRBV5-1 with TRBJ2-1, with 12 positions matching TRBD2. Trimming at V came to 4 bases and at J to 10 bases, leaving 12 bases not matched to a gene. CDR1 and CDR2 (germline): SGHRS, YFSETQ. The CDR3 length is 16 residues. CDR3 in DNA: TGCGCCAGCAGCCCTAGCGGGGGGGCCAGTTCACGGGAGCAGTTCTTC. It codes for CASSPSGGASSREQFF.

This clonotype was seen only a few times. The chain recombines TRBV29-1 with TRBJ2-1; tentative D call: TRBD2 (6 bases). This CDR3 is built from 13 residues. From germline, CDR1 is SQVTM and CDR2 ANQGSEA. The germline V and J ends were trimmed by 7 bases and 5 bases, with 15 bases remaining between them. In DNA form, the CDR3 reads TGCAGCGCAGGACAATCGGGGGACAATGAGCAGTTCTTC. This translates into CSAGQSGDNEQFF.

This clonotype was recorded only once. The chain carries TRBV20-1 and TRBJ2-4; 8 bases match TRBD1. The end of the DNA fits TRBJ2-7 better, so the J call may be wrong. CDR3 length: 14 residues. The germline V gene has CDR1 DFQATT and CDR2 SNEGSKA (reference sequence). The CDR3 coding sequence is TGCAGTGCTAGCAAAACAGGGGGAGGCTACGAGCAGTACTTC. Its translation is CSASKTGGGYEQYF.

This chain joins TRBV14 and TRBJ2-5; perhaps TRBD1 as D (6 bases). Trimming stripped 4 bases from V and 2 bases from J, with 11 bases between. Germline loops: CDR1 SGHDN, CDR2 FVKESK. This CDR3 region has 14 residues. This CDR3 reads CASSRDTSQETQYF. The CDR3 bases are TGTGCCAGCAGCCGGGACACCTCTCAAGAGACCCAGTACTTC.

In its sample, this clonotype was seen once. The gene calls are TRBV2 and TRBJ2-7, with 12 bases aligning to TRBD1. CDR3 size: 13 residues. J gave up 6 bases and V 6 bases, and 3 bases lay outside the gene matches. Germline V gene data show CDR1 as SNHLY and CDR2 as FYNNEI. The CDR3 DNA reads TGTGCCAGCAGGCGGGACAGGGGGCTCGAGCAGTACTTC. This sequence encodes CASRRDRGLEQYF. Full variable domain (remainder filled in from reference TRBV2 and TRBJ2-7): EPEVTQTPSHQVTQMGQEVILRCVPISNHLYFYWYRQILGQKVEFLVSFYNNEISEKSEIFDDQFSVERPDGSNFTLKIRSTKLEDSAMYFCASRRDRGLEQYFGPGTRLTVT.

The V gene is TRBV12-3 or TRBV12-4, the J gene TRBJ2-5, with D possibly matching TRBD1 (6 bases). Trimming removed 5 bases from V and 5 bases from J, with 15 bases in between. This CDR3 region has 14 residues. Written as DNA, the CDR3 is TGTGCCAGCAGTGTTACAGGAAGGGGGGAGACCCAGTACTTC. Translated, it gives CASSVTGRGETQYF.

This rearrangement joins TRBV20-1 to TRBJ1-4; tentative D call: TRBD1 (6 bases). CDR1 is DFQATT and CDR2 is SNEGSKA in the germline V gene (reference sequence). This CDR3 comprises 15 residues. The germline V and J ends were trimmed by 3 bases and 3 bases, with 14 bases remaining between them. For the CDR3, the DNA is TGCAGTGCTAGGGGGGCTGAGCAAGCTAATGAAAAACTGTTTTTT. Encoded protein: CSARGAEQANEKLFF.

V and J are TRBV10-3 and TRBJ2-3, with 9 positions matching TRBD1. This CDR3 region has 15 residues. V shed 6 bases and J 3 bases; nucleotides not matched to a gene: 7. Germline V lookup: CDR1 ENHRY, CDR2 SYGVKD. The CDR3, as DNA: TGTGCCATCAGCAAACAGGGGGCGCAGACAGATACGCAGTATTTT. It specifies CAISKQGAQTDTQYF.

On this clonotype: A much larger clone lies a single base off, so this may be a read error. The J gene is TRBJ2-4, the V gene TRBV29-1; the D gene is possibly TRBD2 (5 bases). Trimming shortened V by 4 bases and J by 9 bases, and 7 bases separated the two germline ends. CDR3 length: 10 amino acids. CDR1 is SQVTM and CDR2 is ANQGSEA in the germline V gene. CDR3 region: CSVVAGIQYF. The DNA of the CDR3 is TGCAGCGTTGTGGCGGGCATTCAGTACTTC.

This chain uses TRBV25-1 with TRBJ2-1, with TRBD2 matching 9 bases. V lost 4 bases, J lost 8 bases, and 12 bases stayed unmatched. The CDR3 has 16 residues. Germline values: CDR1 MGHDK, CDR2 SYGVNS. The CDR3 is CASSGFGAGGPDEQFF. The CDR3 DNA is TGTGCCAGCAGTGGTTTTGGAGCGGGGGGCCCCGATGAGCAGTTCTTC.

The V gene is TRBV2, the J gene TRBJ2-2; 12 bases are a match to TRBD2. The CDR3 covers 16 residues. With V trimmed by 4 bases and J by 8 bases, 8 bases remained unmatched. CDR1 and CDR2 (germline): SNHLY, FYNNEI. In nucleotides, the CDR3 is TGTGCCAGCAGTGGTGGACTAGCGGGGACCAGGGGGGAGCTGTTTTTT. It specifies CASSGGLAGTRGELFF.

The V and J genes are TRBV4-1 and TRBJ2-3; D uncertain. With 4 bases removed from V and 3 bases from J, the gap between germline ends came to 14 bases. CDR3 length: 15 residues. Germline-derived CDR1 and CDR2 are MGHRA and YSYEKL. CDR3 nucleotide sequence: TGCGCCAGCAGCCTCTCGTTATCCTGGACAGATACGCAGTATTTT. This gives the protein CASSLSLSWTDTQYF.

This clonotype was recorded a few times. The chain uses TRBV20-1 and TRBJ2-5, with a tentative D call TRBD1 (5 bases). There are 13 residues in the CDR3. Germline-derived CDR1 and CDR2 are DFQATT and SNEGSKA (reference sequence). Trimming shortened V by 0 bases and J by 4 bases, and 9 bases separated the two germline ends. The CDR3 sequence: CSAREARGETQYF. The CDR3 DNA reads as TGCAGTGCTAGAGAAGCAAGGGGAGAGACCCAGTACTTC.

The CDR3 DNA sequence: TGCGCCAGCAGCTTGGATCCGGGACGAGATCAGCCCCAGCATTTT. Amino acids: CASSLDPGRDQPQHF. The chain is built from TRBV5-1 and TRBJ1-5, with D possibly matching TRBD1 (5 bases). This CDR3 has 15 residues. V was cut by 0 bases and J by 5 bases, with 12 bases left in between. From germline, CDR1 is SGHRS and CDR2 YFSETQ.